This T cell receptor beta chain was observed in a study of memory CD4+ T cells and cytomegalovirus serostatus. Study information: Donors were healthy Belgian adults, under ten CMV seropositive and fewer than 30 seronegative.

Some clones are missing from TCRdb's copy, which holds only in-frame ones; the method was immunoSEQ multiplex PCR. The table includes around 53,000 clones, around 85% detected once. Single viable CD3+CD4+CD8-CD45RO+ cells were sorted as the memory CD4+ T cells. Only one count was recorded for this clone. The CDR3 is 13 amino acids. The germline CDR1 and CDR2 sequences are SGHRS and YFSETQ. With 3 bases removed from V and 5 bases from J, the gap between germline ends came to 11 bases. The chain is built from TRBV5-1 and TRBJ1-2; D may be TRBD1 (5 bases). The receptor's source is an adult in good health and CMV-seronegative. Input material: memory CD4+ T cells from blood. The CDR3 sequence: CASSSGSGYGYTF. The DNA for the CDR3 is TGCGCCAGCAGCTCAGGGTCTGGTTATGGCTACACCTTC.